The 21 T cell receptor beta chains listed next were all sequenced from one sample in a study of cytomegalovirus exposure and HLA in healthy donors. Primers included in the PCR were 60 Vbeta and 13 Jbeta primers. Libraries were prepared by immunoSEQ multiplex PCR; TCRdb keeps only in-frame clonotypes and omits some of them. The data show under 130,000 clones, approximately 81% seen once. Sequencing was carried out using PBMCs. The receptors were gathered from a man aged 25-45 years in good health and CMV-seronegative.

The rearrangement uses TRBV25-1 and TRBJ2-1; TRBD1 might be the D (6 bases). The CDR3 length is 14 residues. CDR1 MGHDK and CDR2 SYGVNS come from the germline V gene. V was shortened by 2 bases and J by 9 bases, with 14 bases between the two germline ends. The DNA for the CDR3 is TGTGCCAGCAGTGAAGGGACACCCGCCGGTGAGCAGTTCTTC. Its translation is CASSEGTPAGEQFF.

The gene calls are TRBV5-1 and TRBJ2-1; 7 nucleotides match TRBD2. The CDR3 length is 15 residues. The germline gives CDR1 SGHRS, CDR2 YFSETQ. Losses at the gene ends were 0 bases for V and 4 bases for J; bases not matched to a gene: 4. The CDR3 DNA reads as TGCGCCAGCAGCTTGGGGGCGGGGGTATACAATGAGCAGTTCTTC. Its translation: CASSLGAGVYNEQFF.

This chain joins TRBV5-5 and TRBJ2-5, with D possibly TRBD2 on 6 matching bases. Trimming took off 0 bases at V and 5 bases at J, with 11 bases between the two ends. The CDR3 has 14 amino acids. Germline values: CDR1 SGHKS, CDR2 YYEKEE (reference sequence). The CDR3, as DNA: TGTGCCAGCAGCTTGGGCGGGGCGTGGGAGACCCAGTACTTC. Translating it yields CASSLGGAWETQYF.

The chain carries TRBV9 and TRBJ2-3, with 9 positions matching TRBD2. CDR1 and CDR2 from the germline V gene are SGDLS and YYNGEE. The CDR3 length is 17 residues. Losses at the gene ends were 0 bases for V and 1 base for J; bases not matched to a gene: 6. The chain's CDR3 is CASSVGTERGGTDTQYF. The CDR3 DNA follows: TGTGCCAGCAGCGTAGGCACCGAGCGGGGGGGCACAGATACGCAGTATTTT.

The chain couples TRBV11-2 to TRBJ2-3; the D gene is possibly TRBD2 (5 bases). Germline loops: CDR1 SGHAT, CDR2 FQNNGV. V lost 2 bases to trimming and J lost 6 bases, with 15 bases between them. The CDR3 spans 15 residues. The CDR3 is CASSLLQGSHDTQYF. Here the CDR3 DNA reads TGTGCCAGCAGCTTATTGCAAGGGAGCCATGATACGCAGTATTTT. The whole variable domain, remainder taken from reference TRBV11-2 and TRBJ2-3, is EAGVAQSPRYKIIEKRQSVAFWCNPISGHATLYWYQQILGQGPKLLIQFQNNGVVDDSQLPKDRFSAERLKGVDSTLKIQPAKLEDSAVYLCASSLLQGSHDTQYFGPGTRLTVL.

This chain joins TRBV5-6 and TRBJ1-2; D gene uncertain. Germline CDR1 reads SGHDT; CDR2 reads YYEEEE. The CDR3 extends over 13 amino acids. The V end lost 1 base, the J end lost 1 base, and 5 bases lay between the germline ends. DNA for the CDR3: TGTGCCAGCAGCTTGCTAGATAACTATGGCTACACCTTC. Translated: CASSLLDNYGYTF.

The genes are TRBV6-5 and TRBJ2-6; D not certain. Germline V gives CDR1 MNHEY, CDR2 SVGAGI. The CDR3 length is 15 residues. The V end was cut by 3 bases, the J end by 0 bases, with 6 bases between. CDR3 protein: CASSYFISGANVLTF. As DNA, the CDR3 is TGTGCCAGCAGTTATTTTATCTCTGGGGCCAACGTCCTGACTTTC.

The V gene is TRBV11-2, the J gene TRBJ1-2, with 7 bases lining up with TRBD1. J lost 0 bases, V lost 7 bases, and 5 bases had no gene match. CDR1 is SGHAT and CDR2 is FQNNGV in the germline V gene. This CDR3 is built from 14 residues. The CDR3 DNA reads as TGTGCCAGCACCTGGGACAGATCTAACTATGGCTACACCTTC. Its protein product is CASTWDRSNYGYTF.

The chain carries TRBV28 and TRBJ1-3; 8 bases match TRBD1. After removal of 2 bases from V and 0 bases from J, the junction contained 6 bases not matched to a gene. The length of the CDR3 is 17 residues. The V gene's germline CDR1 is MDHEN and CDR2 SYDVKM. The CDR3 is CASSLADRGSSGNTIYF. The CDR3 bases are TGTGCCAGCAGTTTAGCCGACAGGGGTAGCTCTGGAAACACCATATATTTT.

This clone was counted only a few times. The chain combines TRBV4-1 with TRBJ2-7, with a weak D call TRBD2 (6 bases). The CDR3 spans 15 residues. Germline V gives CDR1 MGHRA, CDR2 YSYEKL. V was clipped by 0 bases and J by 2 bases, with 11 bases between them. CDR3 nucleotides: TGCGCCAGCAGCCAAGACCCGGGAGACACCTACGAGCAGTACTTC. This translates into CASSQDPGDTYEQYF.

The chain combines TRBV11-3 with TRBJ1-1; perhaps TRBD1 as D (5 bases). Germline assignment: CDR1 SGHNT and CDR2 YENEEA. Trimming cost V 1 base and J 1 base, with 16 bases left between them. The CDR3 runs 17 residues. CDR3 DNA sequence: TGTGCCAGCAGCTTAGGGAGGGGTCTCCCCAAGAACACTGAAGCTTTCTTT. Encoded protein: CASSLGRGLPKNTEAFF.

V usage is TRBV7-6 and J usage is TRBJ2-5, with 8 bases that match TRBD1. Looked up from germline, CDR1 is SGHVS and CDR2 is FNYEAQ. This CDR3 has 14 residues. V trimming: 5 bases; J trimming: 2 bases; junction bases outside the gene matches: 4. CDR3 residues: CASSQQGVQETQYF. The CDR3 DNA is TGTGCCAGCAGCCAACAGGGGGTGCAAGAGACCCAGTACTTC.

The CDR3 DNA sequence: TGTGCCAGCGGTTCCGGGAACGACATCTCAGATACGCAGTATTTT. Translated: CASGSGNDISDTQYF. The V and J genes are TRBV5-4 and TRBJ2-3; a possible D gene is TRBD2 (5 bases). Looked up from germline, CDR1 is SGHNT and CDR2 is YYREEE (reference sequence). The V end lost 7 bases, the J end lost 4 bases, and 19 bases lay between the germline ends. The CDR3 is 15 amino acids.

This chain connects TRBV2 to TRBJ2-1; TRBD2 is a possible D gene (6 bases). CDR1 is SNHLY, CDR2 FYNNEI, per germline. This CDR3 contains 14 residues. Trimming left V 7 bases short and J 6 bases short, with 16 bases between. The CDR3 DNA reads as TGTGCCAGCAACGGGGGTGTAGTGTCCAATGAGCAGTTCTTC. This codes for CASNGGVVSNEQFF. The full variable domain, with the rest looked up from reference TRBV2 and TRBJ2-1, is EPEVTQTPSHQVTQMGQEVILRCVPISNHLYFYWYRQILGQKVEFLVSFYNNEISEKSEIFDDQFSVERPDGSNFTLKIRSTKLEDSAMYFCASNGGVVSNEQFFGPGTRLTVL.

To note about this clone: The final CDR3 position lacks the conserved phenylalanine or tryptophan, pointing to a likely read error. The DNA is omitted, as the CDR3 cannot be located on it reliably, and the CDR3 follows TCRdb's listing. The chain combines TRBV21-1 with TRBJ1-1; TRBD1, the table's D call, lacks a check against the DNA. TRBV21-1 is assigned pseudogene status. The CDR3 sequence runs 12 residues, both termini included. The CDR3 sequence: CASSPWGQGIRT.

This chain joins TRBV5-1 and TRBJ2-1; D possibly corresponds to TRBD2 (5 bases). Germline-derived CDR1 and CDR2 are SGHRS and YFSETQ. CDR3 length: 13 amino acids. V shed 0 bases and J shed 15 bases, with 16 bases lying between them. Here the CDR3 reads CASSLDAGSSPFF. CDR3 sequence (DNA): TGCGCCAGCAGCTTGGACGCGGGTTCCTCGCCGTTCTTC.

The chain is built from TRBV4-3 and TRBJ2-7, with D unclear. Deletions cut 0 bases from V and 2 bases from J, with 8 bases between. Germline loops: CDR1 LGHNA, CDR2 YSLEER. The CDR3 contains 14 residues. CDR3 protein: CASSQEVSAYEQYF. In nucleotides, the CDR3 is TGCGCCAGCAGCCAAGAGGTCAGCGCCTACGAGCAGTACTTC.

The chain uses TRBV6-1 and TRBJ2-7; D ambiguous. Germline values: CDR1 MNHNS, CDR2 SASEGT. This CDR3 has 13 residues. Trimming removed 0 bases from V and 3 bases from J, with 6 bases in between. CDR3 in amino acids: CASSEARDYEQYF. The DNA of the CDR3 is TGTGCCAGCAGTGAAGCGCGAGACTACGAGCAGTACTTC.

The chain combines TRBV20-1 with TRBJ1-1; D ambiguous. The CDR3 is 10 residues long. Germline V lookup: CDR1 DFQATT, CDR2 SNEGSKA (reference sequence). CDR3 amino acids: CMVWHTEAFF. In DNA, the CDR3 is TGCATGGTGTGGCACACTGAAGCTTTCTTT.

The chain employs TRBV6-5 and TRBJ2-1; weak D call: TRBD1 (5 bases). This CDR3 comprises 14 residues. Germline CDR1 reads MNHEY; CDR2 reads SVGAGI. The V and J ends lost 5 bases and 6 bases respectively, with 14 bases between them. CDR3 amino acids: CASSPRTPSNEQFF. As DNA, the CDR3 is TGTGCCAGCAGTCCCCGGACACCTTCCAATGAGCAGTTCTTC.

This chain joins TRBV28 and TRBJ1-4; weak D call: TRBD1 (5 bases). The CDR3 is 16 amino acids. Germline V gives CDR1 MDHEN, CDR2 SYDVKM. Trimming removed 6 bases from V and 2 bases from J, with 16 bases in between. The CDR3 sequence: CASRTNPGLTNEKLFF. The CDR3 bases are TGTGCCAGCAGGACCAATCCGGGACTGACTAATGAAAAACTGTTTTTT.